This T cell receptor beta chain was sequenced for a study of somatic mutations in cytotoxic T cells in rheumatoid arthritis. For the study at large: Blood (under 32 ml EDTA) from each patient was taken right after diagnosis, before any treatment. The study's findings and limits: The authors did not know the antigen targets of the expanded CD8+ clones. No significant CD8+ T-cell clonality difference was found between rheumatoid arthritis patients and age-matched controls.

TCRdb keeps only in-frame clones here, not all; method: immunoSEQ multiplex PCR. The sample shows tens of thousands of clones, about 85% of them seen only once. About this clone itself: Its cognate antigen is unknown.

Sequenced material: CD8+ T cells sorted from blood. The clonotype was recovered from an adult with rheumatoid arthritis.

The CDR3 DNA reads TGTGCCAGCAGTAACGAAGGGACGGCCTATGGCTACACCTTC. It specifies CASSNEGTAYGYTF. The chain has TRBV27 and TRBJ1-2, with D tentatively TRBD1 (5 bases). The length of the CDR3 is 14 residues. Germline V CDR1 and CDR2: MNHEY, SMNVEV (reference sequence). V shed 5 bases and J shed 4 bases, with 14 bases lying between them.